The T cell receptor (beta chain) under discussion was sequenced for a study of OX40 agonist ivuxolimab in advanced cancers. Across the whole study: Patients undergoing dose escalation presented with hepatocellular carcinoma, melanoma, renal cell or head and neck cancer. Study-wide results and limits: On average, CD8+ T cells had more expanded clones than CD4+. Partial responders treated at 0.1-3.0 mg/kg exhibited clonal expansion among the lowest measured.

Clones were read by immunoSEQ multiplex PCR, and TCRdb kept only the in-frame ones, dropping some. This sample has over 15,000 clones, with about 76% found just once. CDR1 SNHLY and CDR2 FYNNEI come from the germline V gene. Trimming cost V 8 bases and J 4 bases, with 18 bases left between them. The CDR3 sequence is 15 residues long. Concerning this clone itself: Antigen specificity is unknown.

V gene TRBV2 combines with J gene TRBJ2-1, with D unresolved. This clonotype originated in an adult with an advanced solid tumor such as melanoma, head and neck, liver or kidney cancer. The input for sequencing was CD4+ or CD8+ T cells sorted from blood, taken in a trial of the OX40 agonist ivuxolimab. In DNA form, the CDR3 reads TGTGCCAGCTCCAAAAGGGCAGCCGAATACAATGAGCAGTTCTTC. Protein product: CASSKRAAEYNEQFF.